This record covers a single T cell receptor (beta chain). The entry originates in a study of CD8 T cells in Susac syndrome. Sequencing of TCR beta was undertaken in CD8+ and CD4+ T cells derived from blood. Included as multiple sclerosis controls were treatment-naive patients who had stable or active relapsing-remitting disease. Isolation of CD8+ and CD4+ T cells was performed negatively, whereas enrichment of TEMRA cells was done by FACS. RNA, at about 0.45 to 1 ug, was reverse transcribed with random hexamers. With immunoSEQ multiplex PCR, TCR beta CDR3 was amplified across 54 Vbeta and 13 Jbeta. TCRdb fed the immunoSEQ multiplex PCR reads into MiXCR, producing one record per CDR3 protein. The table records about 210,000 distinct CDR3 sequences, approximately 95% of them present only once. V shed 6 bases and J shed 11 bases, with 17 bases lying between them. The length of the CDR3 is 12 residues. Germline V CDR1 and CDR2: DFQATT, SNEGSKA (reference sequence).

The sample consisted of CD4+ T cells from PBMCs. The sequence derives from a human donor with multiple sclerosis. The chain is built from TRBV20-1 and TRBJ2-1; tentatively, D is TRBD1 or TRBD2 (5 bases each). This CDR3 reads CSATGTGTKQFF. The DNA of the CDR3 is TGCAGTGCGACTGGGACGGGTACTAAGCAGTTCTTC.